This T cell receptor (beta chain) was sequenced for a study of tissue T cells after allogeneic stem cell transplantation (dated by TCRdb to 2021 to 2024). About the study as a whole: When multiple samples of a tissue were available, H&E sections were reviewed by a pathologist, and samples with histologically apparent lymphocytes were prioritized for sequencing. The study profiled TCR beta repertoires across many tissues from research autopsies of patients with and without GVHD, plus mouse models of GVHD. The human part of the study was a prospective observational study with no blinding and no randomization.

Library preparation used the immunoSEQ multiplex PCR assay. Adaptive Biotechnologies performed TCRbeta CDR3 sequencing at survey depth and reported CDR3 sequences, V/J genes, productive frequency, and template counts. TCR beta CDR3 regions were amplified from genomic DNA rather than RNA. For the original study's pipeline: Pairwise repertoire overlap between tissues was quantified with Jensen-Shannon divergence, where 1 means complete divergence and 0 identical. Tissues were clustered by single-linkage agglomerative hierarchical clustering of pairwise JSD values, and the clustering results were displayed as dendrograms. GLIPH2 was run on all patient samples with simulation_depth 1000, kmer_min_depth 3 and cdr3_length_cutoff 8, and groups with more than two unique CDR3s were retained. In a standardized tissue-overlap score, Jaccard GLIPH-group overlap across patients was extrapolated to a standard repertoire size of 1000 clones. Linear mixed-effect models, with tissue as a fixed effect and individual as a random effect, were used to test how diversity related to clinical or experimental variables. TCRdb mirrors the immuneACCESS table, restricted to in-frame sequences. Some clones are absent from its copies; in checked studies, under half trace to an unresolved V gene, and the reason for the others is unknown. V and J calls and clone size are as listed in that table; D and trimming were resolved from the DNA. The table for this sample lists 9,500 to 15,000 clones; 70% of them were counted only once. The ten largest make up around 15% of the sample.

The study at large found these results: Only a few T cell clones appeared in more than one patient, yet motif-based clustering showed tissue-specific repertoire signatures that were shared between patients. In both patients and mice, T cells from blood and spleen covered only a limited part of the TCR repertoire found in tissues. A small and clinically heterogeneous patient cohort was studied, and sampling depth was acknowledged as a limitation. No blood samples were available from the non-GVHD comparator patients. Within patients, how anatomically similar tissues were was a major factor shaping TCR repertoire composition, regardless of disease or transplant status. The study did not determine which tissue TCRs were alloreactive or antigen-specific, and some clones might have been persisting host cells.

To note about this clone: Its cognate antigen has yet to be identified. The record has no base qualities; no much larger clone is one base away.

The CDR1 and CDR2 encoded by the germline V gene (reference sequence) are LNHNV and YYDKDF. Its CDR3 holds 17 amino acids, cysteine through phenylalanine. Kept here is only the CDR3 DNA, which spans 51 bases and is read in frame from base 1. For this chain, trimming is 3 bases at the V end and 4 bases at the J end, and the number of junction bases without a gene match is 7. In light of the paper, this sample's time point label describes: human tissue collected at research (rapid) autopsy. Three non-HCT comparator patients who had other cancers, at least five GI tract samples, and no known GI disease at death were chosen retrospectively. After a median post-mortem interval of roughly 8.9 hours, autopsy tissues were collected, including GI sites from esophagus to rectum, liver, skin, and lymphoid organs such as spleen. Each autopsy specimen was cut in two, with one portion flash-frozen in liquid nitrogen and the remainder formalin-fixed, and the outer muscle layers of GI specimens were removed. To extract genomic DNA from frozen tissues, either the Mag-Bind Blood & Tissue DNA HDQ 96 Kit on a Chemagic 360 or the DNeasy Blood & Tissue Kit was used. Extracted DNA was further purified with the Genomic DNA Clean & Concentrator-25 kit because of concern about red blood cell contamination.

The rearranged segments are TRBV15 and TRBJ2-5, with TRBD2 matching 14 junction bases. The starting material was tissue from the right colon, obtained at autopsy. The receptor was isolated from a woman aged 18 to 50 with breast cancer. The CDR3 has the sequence CATSSGTSGSGTETQYF. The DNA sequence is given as TGTGCCACCAGCAGTGGGACTAGCGGGAGTGGTACAGAGACCCAGTACTTC.